The 28 T cell receptor beta chains presented below share a single source sample, sequenced in a study of response to subunit inactivated influenza vaccine. TCRdb reprocessed the RT-PCR reads via MiXCR and lists one record per CDR3 protein. The table includes roughly 780,000 distinct CDR3 sequences, less than 20% detected once. The starting material was PBMCs from blood, obtained roughly 5 days after vaccination. These receptors were taken from a man aged 50-59 years who received an inactivated influenza vaccine.

The sample holds many counts of this clonotype. This chain links TRBV9 with TRBJ2-1, with 11 bases fitting TRBD2. V shed 5 bases, J shed 4 bases, and the junction held 5 bases outside the gene matches. This CDR3 has 15 residues. CDR1 is SGDLS and CDR2 is YYNGEE in the germline V gene. CDR3 residues: CASSAGTSGYNEQFF. CDR3 sequence (DNA): TGTGCCAGCAGTGCCGGGACTAGCGGTTACAATGAGCAGTTCTTC.

This clonotype was counted between two and nine times. V usage is TRBV10-3 and J usage is TRBJ1-6; TRBD1 aligns across 8 bases. The length of the CDR3 is 14 residues. Germline V CDR1 and CDR2: ENHRY, SYGVKD. The V gene end was trimmed by 6 bases and the J gene end by 7 bases; junction bases not matched to a gene: 5. The CDR3 DNA is TGTGCCATCAGCCCGACAGGGGAAAATTCACCCCTCCACTTT. It specifies CAISPTGENSPLHF.

This clonotype was seen a handful of times. The rearrangement uses TRBV20-1 and TRBJ2-7, with 10 bases matching TRBD2. The CDR3 is 19 residues long. Germline CDR1 DFQATT, CDR2 SNEGSKA (reference sequence). V shed 0 bases and J 0 bases; nucleotides not matched to a gene: 14. Written as DNA, the CDR3 is TGCAGTGCTAGAGATCTTGGTAGCGGGGGGCCCTGGAGCTCCTACGAGCAGTACTTC. Translation gives CSARDLGSGGPWSSYEQYF.

This clonotype was seen a few times. V gene TRBV4-3 combines with J gene TRBJ1-1; perhaps TRBD1 as D (5 bases). This CDR3 is built from 14 residues. CDR1 is LGHNA and CDR2 is YSLEER in the germline V gene. V was clipped by 0 bases and J by 7 bases, with 12 bases between them. CDR3 nucleotides: TGCGCCAGCAGCCAAGATGTAGGAGACAGTGAAGCTTTCTTT. Translated: CASSQDVGDSEAFF.

This clonotype was picked up many times. This chain joins TRBV7-9 and TRBJ2-1, with 8 positions matching TRBD2. This CDR3 is 14 amino acids long. From germline, CDR1 is SEHNR and CDR2 FQNEAQ (reference sequence). V lost 1 base to trimming and J lost 6 bases; unmatched junction nucleotides: 2. This CDR3 is CASSLGTSSNEQFF. CDR3 coding DNA: TGTGCCAGCAGCTTAGGGACTAGCAGCAATGAGCAGTTCTTC. Filled out from reference TRBV7-9 and TRBJ2-1, the complete variable domain reads DTGVSQNPRHKITKRGQNVTFRCDPISEHNRLYWYRQTLGQGPEFLTYFQNEAQLEKSRLLSDRFSAERPKGSFSTLEIQRTEQGDSAMYLCASSLGTSSNEQFFGPGTRLTVL.

The rearrangement uses TRBV9 and TRBJ2-7, with D possibly being TRBD1 (6 bases). The CDR3 length is 15 residues. The germline gives CDR1 SGDLS, CDR2 YYNGEE. Trimming pared 4 bases from V and 1 base from J, leaving 15 bases between. The CDR3 is CASSFRDTESYEQYF. The CDR3 DNA reads TGTGCCAGCAGCTTCCGGGACACCGAATCCTACGAGCAGTACTTC. Looking up the rest from reference TRBV9 and TRBJ2-7 gives the full variable domain: DSGVTQTPKHLITATGQRVTLRCSPRSGDLSVYWYQQSLDQGLQFLIQYYNGEERAKGNILERFSAQQFPDLHSELNLSSLELGDSALYFCASSFRDTESYEQYFGPGTRLTVT.

The chain links TRBV4-3 to TRBJ2-7, with D perhaps TRBD1 (6 bases). The CDR3 totals 14 residues. The germline V gene has CDR1 LGHNA and CDR2 YSLEER. Trimming took 1 base from V and 6 from J, leaving 13 bases between them. The CDR3 region is CASSQGRGRAEQYF. As DNA, the CDR3 is TGCGCCAGCAGCCAAGGCAGGGGTAGAGCCGAGCAGTACTTC.

V is TRBV20-1 and J is TRBJ2-1, with TRBD1 matching 9 bases. Trimming took 4 bases from V and 6 from J; bases not matched to a gene: 4. Germline values: CDR1 DFQATT, CDR2 SNEGSKA (reference sequence). The CDR3 spans 13 residues. Here the CDR3 reads CSANRGRVNEQFF. CDR3 sequence (DNA): TGCAGTGCTAACAGGGGGCGCGTCAATGAGCAGTTCTTC.

The rearrangement links TRBV28 to TRBJ1-5; tentatively, D is TRBD1 (6 bases). Trimming stripped 5 bases from V and 7 bases from J, with 12 bases between. CDR1 is MDHEN and CDR2 is SYDVKM in the germline V gene. CDR3 length equals 13 residues. This chain's CDR3 is CASSPWGPQPQHF. CDR3 coding DNA: TGTGCCAGCAGTCCCTGGGGGCCCCAGCCCCAGCATTTT.

The chain links TRBV6-2 or TRBV6-3 to TRBJ2-5, with TRBD1 as a possible D gene (6 bases). CDR3 size: 16 residues. CDR1 and CDR2 (germline): MNHEY, SVGEGT. V was pared by 2 bases and J by 4 bases, with 17 bases between. In DNA form, the CDR3 reads TGTGCCAGCAGTTACACATCTGGGGGCCTCACAGAGACCCAGTACTTC. Translation gives CASSYTSGGLTETQYF.

The rearrangement links TRBV11-3 to TRBJ2-1; D uncertain. There are 13 residues in the CDR3. Germline V CDR1 and CDR2: SGHNT, YENEEA. Trimming stripped 1 base from V and 9 bases from J, with 10 bases between. CDR3 amino acids: CASSLVSSSEQFF. CDR3 nucleotide sequence: TGTGCCAGCAGCTTAGTAAGTAGCAGTGAGCAGTTCTTC.

This chain links TRBV20-1 with TRBJ2-7; no clear D gene. V lost 1 base, J lost 2 bases, and 12 bases lay in between. The CDR3 has 14 residues. Germline lookup yields CDR1 DFQATT and CDR2 SNEGSKA (reference sequence). The CDR3 region has the DNA TGCAGTGCTAGAGGGGGAAGTGGGCCCTACGAGCAGTACTTC. It is translated as CSARGGSGPYEQYF.

DNA of the CDR3: TGTGCCAGCAGTCTACAAAGGACAGGGGGATTTACCCAGTACTTC. This codes for CASSLQRTGGFTQYF. The gene calls are TRBV28 and TRBJ2-5, with TRBD1 matching over 10 bases. The CDR3 has 15 residues. CDR1 MDHEN and CDR2 SYDVKM come from the germline V gene. V dropped 5 bases and J dropped 8; count of bases not matched to a gene: 11.

The genes are TRBV28 and TRBJ2-1; the D gene is possibly TRBD2 (6 bases). V was trimmed by 7 bases and J by 6 bases, leaving 13 bases between them. The germline V gene encodes CDR1 MDHEN and CDR2 SYDVKM. The CDR3 loop spans 13 amino acids. CDR3 coding DNA: TGTGCCAGCACCCACCCGGGAGTCAATGAGCAGTTCTTC. Its protein is CASTHPGVNEQFF.

The chain recombines TRBV5-1 with TRBJ2-5, with D possibly TRBD2 on 5 matching bases. This CDR3 has 13 amino acids. The V gene lost 4 bases and the J gene lost 7 bases, with 14 bases spanning the gap. The germline CDR1 and CDR2 sequences are SGHRS and YFSETQ. CDR3 sequence reads: CASSADSARTQYF. CDR3 DNA: TGCGCCAGCAGCGCGGACTCGGCCAGGACCCAGTACTTC. Full variable domain (missing parts from reference TRBV5-1 and TRBJ2-5): KAGVTQTPRYLIKTRGQQVTLSCSPISGHRSVSWYQQTPGQGLQFLFEYFSETQRNKGNFPGRFSGRQFSNSRSEMNVSTLELGDSALYLCASSADSARTQYFGPGTRLLVL.

The gene calls are TRBV7-9 and TRBJ2-3; TRBD2 is a possible D gene (5 bases). The germline V and J ends were trimmed by 1 base and 3 bases, with 14 bases remaining between them. The CDR3 spans 16 residues. Germline V gene sequence: CDR1 SEHNR, CDR2 FQNEAQ (reference sequence). This CDR3 reads CASSLGLGGPTDTQYF. The CDR3 DNA is TGTGCCAGCAGCTTAGGTCTGGGCGGGCCAACAGATACGCAGTATTTT.

The sample holds a few counts of this clonotype. The chain has TRBV10-2 and TRBJ2-3; a weak D match, TRBD2 (6 bases). Between the trimmed V and J ends, which lost 6 bases and 0 bases, there was a span of 22 bases. Germline V gene sequence: CDR1 WSHSY, CDR2 SAAADI. The CDR3 extends over 18 amino acids. The CDR3 sequence: CASRPRVIRDSSTDTQYF. The CDR3 DNA is TGCGCCAGCAGGCCAAGGGTCATCAGGGACTCAAGCACAGATACGCAGTATTTT.

This clonotype was detected many times. The V call is TRBV19, the J call TRBJ2-1; D gene uncertain. Germline lookup yields CDR1 LNHDA and CDR2 SQIVND (reference sequence). This CDR3 comprises 15 residues. V lost 7 bases and J lost 3, with 16 bases in between. The chain's CDR3 is CASTGNSGRYNEQFF. In DNA, the CDR3 is TGTGCCAGTACTGGGAATTCCGGGCGCTACAATGAGCAGTTCTTC. The full variable domain, in which reference TRBV19 and TRBJ2-1 provide the parts outside the CDR3, is DGGITQSPKYLFRKEGQNVTLSCEQNLNHDAMYWYRQDPGQGLRLIYYSQIVNDFQKGDIAEGYSVSREKKESFPLTVTSAQKNPTAFYLCASTGNSGRYNEQFFGPGTRLTVL.

The rearrangement uses TRBV20-1 and TRBJ2-2, with 7 bases identical to TRBD2. J gave up 6 bases and V 5 bases, and 12 bases lay outside the gene matches. The CDR3 is made up of 15 amino acids. Germline V lookup: CDR1 DFQATT, CDR2 SNEGSKA (reference sequence). The CDR3 sequence is CSAPWGGSIPGELFF. In nucleotides, the CDR3 is TGCAGTGCTCCGTGGGGCGGGAGCATCCCCGGGGAGCTGTTTTTT.

This clonotype was recorded at least ten times. The rearrangement joins TRBV7-2 to TRBJ1-1, with D perhaps TRBD1 (5 bases). In germline, CDR1 is SGHTA, CDR2 FQGNSA. This CDR3 region has 14 residues. V shed 7 bases and J shed 1 base, with 13 bases lying between them. The CDR3 sequence: CASKNRLENTEAFF. The CDR3 DNA reads as TGTGCCAGCAAAAACAGGCTGGAGAACACTGAAGCTTTCTTT.

This chain joins TRBV3-1 and TRBJ2-7; D not certain. Germline assignment: CDR1 LGHDT and CDR2 YNNKEL (reference sequence). There are 14 residues in the CDR3. Trimming removed 1 base from V and 0 bases from J, with 7 bases in between. Here the CDR3 reads CASSQVTFSYEQYF. DNA of the CDR3: TGTGCCAGCAGCCAAGTTACGTTCTCCTACGAGCAGTACTTC.

The chain has TRBV7-6 and TRBJ1-1, with D possibly being TRBD1 (5 bases). Germline CDR1 and CDR2: SGHVS and FNYEAQ. This CDR3 region has 16 residues. Trimming took off 6 bases at V and 1 base at J, with 18 bases between the two ends. The CDR3 here is CASSRRATVANTEAFF. CDR3 nucleotide sequence: TGTGCCAGCAGTCGAAGGGCGACAGTGGCGAACACTGAAGCTTTCTTT.

Worth noting for this clonotype: No conserved phenylalanine or tryptophan is present at the end of the CDR3, so a read error is the likely explanation. The chain combines TRBV4-2 with TRBJ1-2, with D hard to call. CDR1 LGHNA and CDR2 YNFKEQ come from the germline V gene. CDR3 size: 16 residues. Trimming took off 0 bases at V and 6 bases at J, with 17 bases between the two ends. This chain's CDR3 is CASSQDVDSASNGYTL. The CDR3 DNA follows: TGTGCCAGCAGCCAAGATGTGGATTCGGCATCCAATGGCTACACCTTA.

This clonotype has more than one count but fewer than ten. In DNA, the CDR3 is TGTGCCAGCAGTTTAGAATCTAGCTCCGATGAGCAGTTCTTC. It is translated as CASSLESSSDEQFF. The chain has TRBV12-3 or TRBV12-4 and TRBJ2-1, with a possible D match to TRBD2 (5 bases). Trimming left V 1 base short and J 8 bases short, with 12 bases between. The CDR3 is 14 residues long.

The table lists this clonotype with a few counts. The V and J genes are TRBV11-3 and TRBJ1-1; 8 nucleotides match TRBD1. Germline-derived CDR1 and CDR2 are SGHNT and YENEEA. This CDR3 is built from 11 residues. V lost 9 bases, J lost 5 bases, and 2 bases stayed unmatched. The CDR3 sequence is CARDRVTEAFF. The CDR3, as DNA: TGTGCCAGGGACAGGGTTACTGAAGCTTTCTTT. Supplemented by reference TRBV11-3 and TRBJ1-1, the full variable domain reads EAGVVQSPRYKIIEKKQPVAFWCNPISGHNTLYWYLQNLGQGPELLIRYENEEAVDDSQLPKDRFSAERLKGVDSTLKIQPAELGDSAVYLCARDRVTEAFFGQGTRLTVV.

This clonotype was counted only a few times. The chain links TRBV5-1 to TRBJ1-2; the D is unclear. V shed 3 bases and J shed 9 bases, with 21 bases lying between them. The CDR3 loop spans 15 amino acids. Germline lookup yields CDR1 SGHRS and CDR2 YFSETQ. In DNA, the CDR3 is TGCGCCAGCAGCTCCACAACCGCCCGAGTAGGAAGCTACACCTTC. Protein: CASSSTTARVGSYTF.

This clonotype was counted only a few times. The gene calls are TRBV18 and TRBJ2-7; no clear D. CDR1 and CDR2 from the germline V gene are KGHSH and LQKENI. Trimming cost V 1 base and J 1 base, with 11 bases left between them. The CDR3 runs to 15 residues. Here the CDR3 reads CASSPRGKGSYEQYF. CDR3 coding DNA: TGTGCCAGCTCACCACGTGGAAAAGGGTCCTACGAGCAGTACTTC.

Ten or more counts support this clonotype. V is TRBV15 and J is TRBJ1-1, with 8 bases matching TRBD1. In germline, CDR1 is LNHNV, CDR2 YYDKDF (reference sequence). J gave up 5 bases and V 3 bases, and 11 bases lay outside the gene matches. This CDR3 is 16 amino acids long. CDR3 nucleotide sequence: TGTGCCACCAGCAGGGGAGACCTCAGGGGGCGGACTGAAGCTTTCTTT. Translated: CATSRGDLRGRTEAFF.